These 13 T cell receptor beta chains share one sample of origin, sequenced in a study of cytomegalovirus exposure and HLA in healthy donors. Primers for the PCR totalled 60 Vbeta and 13 Jbeta. Produced via immunoSEQ multiplex PCR; TCRdb's table is partial and in-frame only. The sample has about 120,000 clones, about 60% seen once. Sample: PBMCs. These receptors all stem from a man aged 40-49 years in good health and CMV-seropositive.

In its sample, this clone was seen once. V is TRBV19 and J is TRBJ1-5; weak D call: TRBD1 (5 bases). Trimming removed 6 bases at V and 1 base at J, with 10 bases between. CDR1 is LNHDA, CDR2 SQIVND, per germline (reference sequence). This CDR3 spans 14 amino acids. CDR3 in amino acids: CASRPSGSNQPQHF. The CDR3 DNA reads TGTGCCAGTAGGCCCTCAGGGAGCAATCAGCCCCAGCATTTT. The variable domain in full, with the rest retrieved from reference TRBV19 and TRBJ1-5, is DGGITQSPKYLFRKEGQNVTLSCEQNLNHDAMYWYRQDPGQGLRLIYYSQIVNDFQKGDIAEGYSVSREKKESFPLTVTSAQKNPTAFYLCASRPSGSNQPQHFGDGTRLSIL.

The V call is TRBV5-1, the J call TRBJ2-3, with 8 bases aligning to TRBD1. CDR1 and CDR2 (germline): SGHRS, YFSETQ. CDR3 size: 13 residues. The trim removed 4 bases at V and 4 bases at J, leaving 2 bases unmatched. In nucleotides, the CDR3 is TGCGCCAGCAGCCCGGACAGGGCAGATACGCAGTATTTT. It translates to CASSPDRADTQYF.

The chain joins TRBV27 to TRBJ2-7, with 7 positions matching TRBD1. The CDR3 is made up of 13 amino acids. CDR1 is MNHEY, CDR2 SMNVEV, per germline (reference sequence). Unmatched junction bases numbered 2, after V lost 2 bases and J lost 4 bases. The CDR3 sequence: CASSLAGGYEQYF. The CDR3 DNA reads as TGTGCCAGCAGTTTAGCAGGGGGTTACGAGCAGTACTTC.

The genes are TRBV11-2 and TRBJ2-3, with D maybe TRBD2 (7 bases). V was cut by 6 bases and J by 7 bases, with 20 bases left in between. CDR1 SGHAT and CDR2 FQNNGV come from the germline V gene. The CDR3 covers 15 residues. CDR3 sequence (DNA): TGTGCCAGCAGAGGGGGGGGGAGGGAAGTATATACGCAGTATTTT. Translating gives CASRGGGREVYTQYF.

The chain recombines TRBV19 with TRBJ1-5; 9 bases align to TRBD1. V was pared by 5 bases and J by 0 bases, with 11 bases of the junction left unmatched. Germline V CDR1 and CDR2: LNHDA, SQIVND (reference sequence). The CDR3 runs to 18 residues. CDR3 coding DNA: TGTGCCAGTAGTCCGGGACAGGGCGATCTGTATAGCAATCAGCCCCAGCATTTT. This gives the protein CASSPGQGDLYSNQPQHF. Together with reference TRBV19 and TRBJ1-5, the CDR3 gives the full variable domain: DGGITQSPKYLFRKEGQNVTLSCEQNLNHDAMYWYRQDPGQGLRLIYYSQIVNDFQKGDIAEGYSVSREKKESFPLTVTSAQKNPTAFYLCASSPGQGDLYSNQPQHFGDGTRLSIL.

The CDR3: CASSHTIPGATNEKLFF. In DNA, the CDR3 is TGCGCCAGCAGCCATACCATCCCCGGGGCAACTAATGAAAAACTGTTTTTT. J is TRBJ1-4 and V is TRBV5-1; D is ambiguous. V dropped 4 bases and J dropped 0 bases, with 16 bases sitting between them. The CDR3 covers 17 residues. Germline values: CDR1 SGHRS, CDR2 YFSETQ.

V gene TRBV7-9 combines with J gene TRBJ1-1; TRBD1 matches 10 bases. J lost 5 bases, V lost 1 base, and 4 bases had no gene match. The CDR3 runs to 15 residues. Germline V gene sequence: CDR1 SEHNR, CDR2 FQNEAQ (reference sequence). CDR3 sequence: CASSLGQGARTEAFF. The CDR3, as DNA: TGTGCCAGCAGCTTAGGACAGGGGGCTCGAACTGAAGCTTTCTTT.

The V and J genes are TRBV6-6 and TRBJ1-1; tentative D call: TRBD1 (6 bases). This CDR3 is built from 14 residues. Germline lookup yields CDR1 MNHNY and CDR2 SVGAGI (reference sequence). V was clipped by 6 bases and J by 0 bases, with 11 bases between them. CDR3 protein: CASSRGTMNTEAFF. The CDR3 DNA is TGTGCCAGCAGCAGGGGAACCATGAACACTGAAGCTTTCTTT.

The V call is TRBV4-3, the J call TRBJ2-1, with D perhaps TRBD1 (7 bases). Germline V gene sequence: CDR1 LGHNA, CDR2 YSLEER. The CDR3 covers 14 residues. Between the trimmed V and J ends, which lost 4 bases and 4 bases, there was a span of 11 bases. CDR3 residues: CASSRGTEYNEQFF. CDR3 DNA: TGCGCCAGCAGCCGCGGGACAGAATACAATGAGCAGTTCTTC.

This sequence joins TRBV7-2 and TRBJ2-7, with 8 nucleotides matching TRBD2. Germline V gene sequence: CDR1 SGHTA, CDR2 FQGNSA. The junction had 15 bases not matched to a gene; V was cut back by 0 bases and J by 5 bases. There are 18 residues in the CDR3. CDR3 in amino acids: CASSLARESGSGWHEQYF. DNA for the CDR3: TGTGCCAGCAGCTTAGCGAGGGAAAGCGGGAGTGGTTGGCACGAGCAGTACTTC.

The chain recombines TRBV5-1 with TRBJ1-2, with D possibly TRBD1 on 6 matching bases. The germline CDR1 and CDR2 sequences are SGHRS and YFSETQ. The CDR3 is made up of 16 amino acids. V was pared by 0 bases and J by 0 bases, with 12 bases between. This CDR3 reads CASSLGQVPPNYGYTF. DNA of the CDR3: TGCGCCAGCAGCTTGGGACAGGTGCCCCCTAACTATGGCTACACCTTC.

This sequence joins TRBV5-6 and TRBJ2-3; D possibly corresponds to TRBD1 (6 bases). The CDR3 runs 13 residues. Germline CDR1 reads SGHDT; CDR2 reads YYEEEE. Trimming left V 4 bases short and J 5 bases short, with 11 bases between. CDR3 DNA sequence: TGTGCCAGCAGCCAGGGGCGCCGAGATACGCAGTATTTT. The encoded protein is CASSQGRRDTQYF.

The V gene is TRBV19, the J gene TRBJ1-5, with TRBD1 identical over 8 bases. The CDR3 extends over 14 amino acids. CDR1 and CDR2 from the germline V gene are LNHDA and SQIVND (reference sequence). The V and J ends lost 5 bases and 8 bases, in that order; junction bases with no gene match: 8. The CDR3 DNA sequence: TGTGCCAGTAGTGTCCAGGGGGCCTATGAGCCCCAGCATTTT. This gives the protein CASSVQGAYEPQHF.